This T cell receptor beta chain was identified during a study of shared T cell receptors in the human thymus. Clones were read by immunoSEQ multiplex PCR, and TCRdb kept only the in-frame ones, dropping some. The sample shows approximately 730,000 clones, approximately 83% of them seen only once. With 5 bases removed from V and 8 bases from J, the gap between germline ends came to 12 bases. Germline-derived CDR1 and CDR2 are LNHNV and YYDKDF (reference sequence). The CDR3 spans 13 residues. These data were likewise used in another study, on human thymus T cells.

The V call is TRBV15, the J call TRBJ1-4; unclear D gene. The specimen sequenced was thymocytes. This receptor was obtained from a girl less than two years old with a congenital heart defect. The CDR3 region has the DNA TGTGCCACCAGCGGAGCCGGGAGCGAAAAACTGTTTTTT. Translation gives CATSGAGSEKLFF.